The T cell receptor (beta chain) described here comes from a study of blood T cell repertoires in COVID-19. Looking at the study overall: Samples representing acute and convalescent COVID-19 were sourced from the United States, Italy and Spain. T cells, B-cell-depleted T cells, or PBMCs supplied cDNA or gDNA.

Germline-derived CDR1 and CDR2 are SEHNR and FQNEAQ (reference sequence). V lost 3 bases, J lost 0 bases, and 2 bases stayed unmatched. The CDR3 spans 16 residues. The authors' processing: Amplifying reference gene primers gave estimates of nucleated cell counts. Clones were read by immunoSEQ multiplex PCR, and TCRdb kept only the in-frame ones, dropping some. V, J and clone size were drawn from that table, and D and trimming were deduced from the DNA. The sample lists 120,000 to 150,000 clones; about 84% were seen once. The specimen was peripheral blood. This clonotype was sampled from a woman of 80 years or more in a cohort sampled during active or convalescent COVID-19. This chain uses TRBV7-9 with TRBJ2-3; 11 bases line up with TRBD2. The CDR3 sequence: CASSLGLAVSTDTQYF. The CDR3, as DNA: TGTGCCAGCAGCTTGGGACTAGCGGTTAGCACAGATACGCAGTATTTT. Together with reference TRBV7-9 and TRBJ2-3, the CDR3 gives the full variable domain: DTGVSQNPRHKITKRGQNVTFRCDPISEHNRLYWYRQTLGQGPEFLTYFQNEAQLEKSRLLSDRFSAERPKGSFSTLEIQRTEQGDSAMYLCASSLGLAVSTDTQYFGPGTRLTVL.